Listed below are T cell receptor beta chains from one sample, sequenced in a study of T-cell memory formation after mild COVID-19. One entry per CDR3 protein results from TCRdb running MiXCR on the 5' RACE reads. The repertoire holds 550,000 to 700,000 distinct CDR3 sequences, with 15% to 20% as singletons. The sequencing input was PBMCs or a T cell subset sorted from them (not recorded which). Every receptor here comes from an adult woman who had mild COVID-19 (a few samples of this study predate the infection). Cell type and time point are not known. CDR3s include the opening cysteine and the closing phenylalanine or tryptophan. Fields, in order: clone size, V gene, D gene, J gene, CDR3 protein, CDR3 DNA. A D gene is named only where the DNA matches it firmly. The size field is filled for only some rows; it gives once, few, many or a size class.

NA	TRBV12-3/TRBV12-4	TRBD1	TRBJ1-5	CASTLRDRTNQPQHF	TGTGCCAGCACTCTCCGGGACAGAACCAATCAGCCCCAGCATTTT
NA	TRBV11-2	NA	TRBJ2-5	CASRLGSGGAETQYF	TGTGCCAGCAGATTGGGCTCGGGGGGCGCGGAGACCCAGTACTTC
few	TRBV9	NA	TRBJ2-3	CASSVSEGPRTDTQYF	TGTGCCAGCAGCGTTTCCGAGGGACCCCGCACAGATACGCAGTATTTT
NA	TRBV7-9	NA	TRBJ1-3	CASRESISGNTIYF	TGTGCCAGCAGAGAGAGTATCTCTGGAAACACCATATATTTT
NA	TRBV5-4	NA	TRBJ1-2	CASSGGPYGYTF	TGTGCCAGCAGCGGGGGACCTTATGGCTACACCTTC
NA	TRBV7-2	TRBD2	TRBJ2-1	CASSSGLARNEQFF	TGTGCCAGCAGCTCGGGACTAGCGAGGAATGAGCAGTTCTTC
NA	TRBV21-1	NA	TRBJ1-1	CASTQGGYRGTEAFF	TGTGCCAGCACCCAGGGGGGGTACAGGGGCACTGAAGCTTTCTTT
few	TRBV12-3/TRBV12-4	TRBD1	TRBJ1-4	CASTWDRGGVNEKLFF	TGTGCCAGCACCTGGGACAGGGGCGGAGTTAATGAAAAACTGTTTTTT
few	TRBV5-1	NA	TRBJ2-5	CASSLAAGLETQYF	TGCGCCAGCAGCTTGGCAGCAGGGCTGGAGACCCAGTACTTC
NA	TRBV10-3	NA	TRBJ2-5	CAIRSVGQETQYF	TGTGCCATCAGGTCGGTGGGGCAAGAGACCCAGTACTTC
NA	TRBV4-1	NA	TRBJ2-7	CASSPSGLSFYEQYF	TGCGCCAGCAGCCCCTCGGGACTTAGCTTCTACGAGCAGTACTTC
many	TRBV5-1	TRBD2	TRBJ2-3	CASSFASGSGADTQYF	TGCGCCAGCAGCTTTGCTAGCGGGAGCGGTGCAGATACGCAGTATTTT
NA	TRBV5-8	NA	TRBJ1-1	CASSRSGAEVNTEAFF	TGTGCCAGCAGCCGTTCTGGGGCGGAGGTGAACACTGAAGCTTTCTTT
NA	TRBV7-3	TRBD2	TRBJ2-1	CASSLTRSGGYNEQFF	TGTGCCAGCAGCTTAACACGCAGCGGGGGGTACAATGAGCAGTTCTTC
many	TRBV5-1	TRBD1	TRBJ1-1	CASSLGDRAEAFF	TGCGCCAGCAGCTTGGGAGACAGGGCTGAAGCTTTCTTT
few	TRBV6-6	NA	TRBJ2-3	CASTSGRAQYF	TGTGCCAGCACCTCCGGGAGAGCGCAGTATTTT
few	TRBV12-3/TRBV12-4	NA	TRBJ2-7	CASSGWDGYYEQYF	TGTGCCAGCAGTGGATGGGACGGCTACTACGAGCAGTACTTC
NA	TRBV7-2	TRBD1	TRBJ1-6	CASSLAGQGGGSPLHF	TGTGCCAGCAGCTTAGCCGGACAGGGCGGGGGGTCACCCCTCCACTTT
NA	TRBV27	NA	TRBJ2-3	CASSTHDSSTDTQYF	TGTGCCAGCAGTACCCACGACTCTAGCACAGATACGCAGTATTTT
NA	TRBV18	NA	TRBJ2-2	CASSPPSTSWLVYTGELFF	TGTGCCAGCTCACCACCGAGTACTAGCTGGTTGGTTTACACCGGGGAGCTGTTTTTT
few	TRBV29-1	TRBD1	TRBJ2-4	CSVRGSGQGSKNIQYF	TGCAGCGTCCGGGGGTCGGGACAGGGGTCCAAAAACATTCAGTACTTC
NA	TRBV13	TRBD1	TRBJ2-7	CASRGQGSYEQYF	TGTGCCAGCAGGGGACAGGGTTCCTACGAGCAGTACTTC
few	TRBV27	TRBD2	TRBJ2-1	CASSPLAGGYRDNEQFF	TGTGCCAGCAGTCCACTAGCGGGGGGGTACAGGGACAATGAGCAGTTCTTC
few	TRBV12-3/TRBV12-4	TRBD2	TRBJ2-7	CASSPRGGVLEQYF	TGTGCCAGCAGTCCGCGGGGGGGCGTGTTAGAGCAGTACTTC
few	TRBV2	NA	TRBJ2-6	CASSLTKSPGANVLTF	TGTGCCAGCAGCCTGACGAAATCCCCTGGGGCCAACGTCCTGACTTTC
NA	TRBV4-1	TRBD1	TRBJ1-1	CASSVSRQGRTEAFF	TGCGCCAGCAGCGTATCCCGACAGGGTCGGACTGAAGCTTTCTTT
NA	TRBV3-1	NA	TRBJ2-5	CASSRRGAETQYF	TGTGCCAGCAGCCGGAGGGGCGCAGAGACCCAGTACTTC
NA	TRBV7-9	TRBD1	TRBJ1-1	CASSQWDRLNTEAFF	TGTGCCAGCAGCCAATGGGACAGATTGAACACTGAAGCTTTCTTT
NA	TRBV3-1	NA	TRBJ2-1	CASSQDEDTYNEQFF	TGTGCCAGCAGCCAAGACGAAGACACTTACAATGAGCAGTTCTTC
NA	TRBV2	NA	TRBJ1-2	CASIGTVNYGYTF	TGTGCCAGCATAGGGACGGTGAACTATGGCTACACCTTC
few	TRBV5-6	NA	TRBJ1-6	CASSLGRGNSPLHF	TGTGCCAGCAGCTTGGGCCGGGGAAATTCACCCCTCCACTTT
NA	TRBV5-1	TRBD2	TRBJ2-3	CASSWTSGVGDTQYF	TGCGCCAGCAGCTGGACTAGCGGGGTCGGAGATACGCAGTATTTT
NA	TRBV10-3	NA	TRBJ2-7	CAISGPYHEQYF	TGTGCCATCAGCGGACCCTACCACGAGCAGTACTTC
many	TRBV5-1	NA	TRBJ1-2	CASSPGLINYGYTF	TGCGCCAGCAGCCCCGGATTAATCAACTATGGCTACACCTTC
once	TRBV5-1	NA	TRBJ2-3	CASSRRDGTTDTQYF	TGCGCCAGCAGCCGGAGGGACGGAACCACAGATACGCAGTATTTT
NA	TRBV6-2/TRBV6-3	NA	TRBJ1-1	CASSLLPTGNTEAFF	TGTGCCAGCAGTTTACTCCCGACAGGAAACACTGAAGCTTTCTTT
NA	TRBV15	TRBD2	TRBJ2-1	CATSPSGGTPVDEQFF	TGTGCCACCAGCCCCAGCGGGGGGACCCCCGTCGATGAGCAGTTCTTC
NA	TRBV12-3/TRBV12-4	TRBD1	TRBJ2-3	CASRLTGGVGTDTQYF	TGTGCCAGCAGGTTGACAGGGGGCGTAGGCACAGATACGCAGTATTTT
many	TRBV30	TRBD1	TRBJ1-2	CAWRRGDRGHDGYTF	TGTGCCTGGAGACGGGGGGACAGGGGACATGATGGCTACACCTTC
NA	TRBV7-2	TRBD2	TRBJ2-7	CASSLSGVGLAVEGYEQYF	TGTGCCAGCAGCTTAAGCGGAGTAGGACTAGCGGTCGAGGGCTACGAGCAGTACTTC
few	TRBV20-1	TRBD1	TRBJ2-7	CSARDWRTGSNEQYF	TGCAGTGCTAGAGATTGGCGGACAGGGTCTAACGAGCAGTACTTC
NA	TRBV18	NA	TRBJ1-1	CASEGPKVGRNTEAFF	TGTGCCAGCGAGGGCCCAAAGGTCGGGAGGAACACTGAAGCTTTCTTT
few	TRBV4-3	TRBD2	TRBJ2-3	CASSQNRLLAGGSDTQYF	TGCGCCAGCAGCCAAAACCGCCTACTAGCGGGGGGATCAGATACGCAGTATTTT
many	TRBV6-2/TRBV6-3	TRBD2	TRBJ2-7	CASSPSGRSYEQYF	TGTGCCAGCAGTCCCAGCGGGAGATCGTACGAGCAGTACTTC
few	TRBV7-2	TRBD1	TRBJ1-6	CASSPQGQGNSPLHF	TGTGCCAGCAGCCCTCAAGGACAGGGAAATTCACCCCTCCACTTT
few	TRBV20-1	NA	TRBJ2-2	CSANDARTGELFF	TGCAGTGCTAACGACGCGAGGACCGGGGAGCTGTTTTTT
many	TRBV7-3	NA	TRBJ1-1	CASSRRTDTEAFF	TGTGCCAGCAGCCGCCGGACAGACACTGAAGCTTTCTTT
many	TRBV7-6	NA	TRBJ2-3	CASSSPRGADTQYF	TGTGCCAGCAGCTCGCCCCGGGGTGCAGATACGCAGTATTTT